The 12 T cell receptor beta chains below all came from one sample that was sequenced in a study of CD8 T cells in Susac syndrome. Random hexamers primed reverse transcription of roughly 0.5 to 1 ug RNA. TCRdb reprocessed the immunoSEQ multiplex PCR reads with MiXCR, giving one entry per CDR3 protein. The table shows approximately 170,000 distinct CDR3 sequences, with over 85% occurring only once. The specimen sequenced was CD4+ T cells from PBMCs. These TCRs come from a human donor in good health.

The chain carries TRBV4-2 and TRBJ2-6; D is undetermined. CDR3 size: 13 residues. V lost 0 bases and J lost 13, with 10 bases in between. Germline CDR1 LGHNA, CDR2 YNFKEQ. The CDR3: CASSQEEFTVLTF. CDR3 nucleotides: TGTGCCAGCAGCCAAGAGGAGTTCACAGTCCTGACTTTC.

The CDR3 sequence: CASRKAGGLTDTQYF. CDR3 bases: TGCGCCAGCAGGAAAGCGGGGGGACTCACAGATACGCAGTATTTT. The chain joins TRBV5-1 to TRBJ2-3; TRBD2 matches at 9 bases. CDR1 SGHRS and CDR2 YFSETQ come from the germline V gene. The CDR3 loop spans 15 amino acids. J lost 2 bases, V lost 5 bases, and 6 bases had no gene match.

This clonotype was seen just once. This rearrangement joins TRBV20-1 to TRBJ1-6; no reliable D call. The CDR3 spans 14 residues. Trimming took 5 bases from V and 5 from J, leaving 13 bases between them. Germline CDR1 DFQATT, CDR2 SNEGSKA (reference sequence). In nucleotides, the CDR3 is TGCAGTGCTCCTCCTGACGTAAATAATTCACCCCTCCACTTT. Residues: CSAPPDVNNSPLHF.

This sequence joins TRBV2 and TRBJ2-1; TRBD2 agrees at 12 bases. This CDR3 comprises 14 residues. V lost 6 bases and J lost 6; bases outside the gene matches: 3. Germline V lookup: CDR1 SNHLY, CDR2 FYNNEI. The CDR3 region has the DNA TGTGCCAGCAGCCGGACTAGCGGGGCCAATGAGCAGTTCTTC. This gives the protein CASSRTSGANEQFF.

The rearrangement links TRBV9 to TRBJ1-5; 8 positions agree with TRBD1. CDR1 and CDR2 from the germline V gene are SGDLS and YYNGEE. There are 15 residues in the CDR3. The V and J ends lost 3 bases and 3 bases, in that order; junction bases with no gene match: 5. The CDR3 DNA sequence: TGTGCCAGCAGCGCAACAGGGGGTGTCAATCAGCCCCAGCATTTT. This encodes CASSATGGVNQPQHF. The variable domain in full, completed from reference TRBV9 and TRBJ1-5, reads DSGVTQTPKHLITATGQRVTLRCSPRSGDLSVYWYQQSLDQGLQFLIQYYNGEERAKGNILERFSAQQFPDLHSELNLSSLELGDSALYFCASSATGGVNQPQHFGDGTRLSIL.

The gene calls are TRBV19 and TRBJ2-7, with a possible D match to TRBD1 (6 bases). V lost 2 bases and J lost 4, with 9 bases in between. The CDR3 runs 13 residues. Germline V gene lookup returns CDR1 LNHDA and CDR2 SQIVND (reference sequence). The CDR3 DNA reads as TGTGCCAGTAGTATAATCAGGGGATACGAGCAGTACTTC. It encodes CASSIIRGYEQYF.

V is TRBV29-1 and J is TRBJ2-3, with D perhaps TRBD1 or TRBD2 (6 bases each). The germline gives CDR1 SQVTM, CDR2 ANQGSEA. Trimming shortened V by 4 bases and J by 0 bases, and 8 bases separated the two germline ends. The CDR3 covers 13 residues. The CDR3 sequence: CSVVGGSTDTQYF. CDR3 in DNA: TGCAGCGTTGTCGGGGGCAGCACAGATACGCAGTATTTT.

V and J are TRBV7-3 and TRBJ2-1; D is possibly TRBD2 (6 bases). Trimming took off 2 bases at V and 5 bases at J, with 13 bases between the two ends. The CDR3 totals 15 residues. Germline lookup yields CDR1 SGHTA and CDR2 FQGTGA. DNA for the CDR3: TGTGCCAGCAGCTTAGGGCTGCGGGATAACAATGAGCAGTTCTTC. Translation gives CASSLGLRDNNEQFF.

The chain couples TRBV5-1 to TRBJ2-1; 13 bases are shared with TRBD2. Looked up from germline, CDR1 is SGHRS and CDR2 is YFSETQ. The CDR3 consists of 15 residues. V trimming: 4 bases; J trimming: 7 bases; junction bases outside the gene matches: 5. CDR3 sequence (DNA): TGCGCCAGCAGCAAGGGACTAGCGGGGTTGAATGAGCAGTTCTTC. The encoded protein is CASSKGLAGLNEQFF.

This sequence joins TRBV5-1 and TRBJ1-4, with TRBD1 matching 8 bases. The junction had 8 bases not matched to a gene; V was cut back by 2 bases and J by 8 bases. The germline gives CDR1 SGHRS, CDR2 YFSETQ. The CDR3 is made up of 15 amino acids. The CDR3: CASSFGTGVLEKLFF. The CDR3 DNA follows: TGCGCCAGCAGCTTCGGGACAGGAGTACTCGAAAAACTGTTTTTT. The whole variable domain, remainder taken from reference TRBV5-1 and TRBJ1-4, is KAGVTQTPRYLIKTRGQQVTLSCSPISGHRSVSWYQQTPGQGLQFLFEYFSETQRNKGNFPGRFSGRQFSNSRSEMNVSTLELGDSALYLCASSFGTGVLEKLFFGSGTQLSVL.

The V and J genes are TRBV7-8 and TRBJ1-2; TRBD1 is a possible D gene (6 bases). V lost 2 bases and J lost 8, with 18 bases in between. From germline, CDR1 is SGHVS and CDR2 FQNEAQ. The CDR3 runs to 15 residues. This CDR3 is CASSLLTGHPGGYTF. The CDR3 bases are TGTGCCAGCAGCTTACTGACAGGCCATCCAGGCGGCTACACCTTC. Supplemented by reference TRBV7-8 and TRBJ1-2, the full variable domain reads GAGVSQSPRYKVAKRGQDVALRCDPISGHVSLFWYQQALGQGPEFLTYFQNEAQLDKSGLPSDRFFAERPEGSVSTLKIQRTQQEDSAVYLCASSLLTGHPGGYTFGSGTRLTVV.

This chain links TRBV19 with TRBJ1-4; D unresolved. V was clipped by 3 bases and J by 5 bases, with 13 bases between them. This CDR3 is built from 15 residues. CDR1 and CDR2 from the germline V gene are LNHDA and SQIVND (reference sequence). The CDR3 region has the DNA TGTGCCAGTAGTATTACATACCTGGGAAATGAAAAACTGTTTTTT. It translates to CASSITYLGNEKLFF.